This T cell receptor beta chain was captured in a study of memory CD4+ T cells and cytomegalovirus serostatus. The overall study: Donors were healthy Belgian adults, 10 or so CMV seropositive and roughly 25 seronegative.

Of note for this clone: Its antigen is unknown.

Single viable CD3+CD4+CD8-CD45RO+ cells were sorted as the memory CD4+ T cells. Study results and caveats: CD4+ memory repertoires contained about two fifths of the roughly 160 reported CMV TCRbeta sequences.

There are 16 residues in the CDR3. Germline V lookup: CDR1 SGHNT, CDR2 YYREEE (reference sequence). The V and J ends lost 2 bases and 0 bases respectively, with 13 bases between them. TCRdb keeps only in-frame clones here, not all; method: immunoSEQ multiplex PCR. The sample holds roughly 45,000 clones, roughly 80% seen once. Sequencing was performed on memory CD4+ T cells from blood. The V and J genes are TRBV5-4 and TRBJ2-3, with D hard to call. This receptor was obtained from an adult in good health and CMV-seronegative. The CDR3 sequence is CASSLNRLTSTDTQYF. The CDR3 nucleotides are TGTGCCAGCAGCTTAAACAGACTTACTAGCACAGATACGCAGTATTTT.